This TCR beta chain was captured in a study of blood T cells in healthy people across ages. The CDR3 sequence is 12 residues long. CDR1 is DFQATT, CDR2 SNEGSKA, per germline (reference sequence). The ends were cut back, 5 bases at V and 2 bases at J, with 9 bases in the middle. Together with a sample-barcoded 5' primer, a J-beta primer mix was included in a second PCR lasting roughly 7 to 11 cycles. One entry per CDR3 protein results from TCRdb running MiXCR on the 5' RACE reads. Of about 1.8 million distinct CDR3 sequences in the sample, roughly 52% were seen once. The chain couples TRBV20-1 to TRBJ1-2, with a tentative D call TRBD1 (5 bases). This sequence was found in a woman aged 35 to 49 in good health. Sequences were obtained from blood. The CDR3 nucleotides are TGCAGTGCTCCGAGGGACAACTATGGCTACACCTTC. Residues: CSAPRDNYGYTF.